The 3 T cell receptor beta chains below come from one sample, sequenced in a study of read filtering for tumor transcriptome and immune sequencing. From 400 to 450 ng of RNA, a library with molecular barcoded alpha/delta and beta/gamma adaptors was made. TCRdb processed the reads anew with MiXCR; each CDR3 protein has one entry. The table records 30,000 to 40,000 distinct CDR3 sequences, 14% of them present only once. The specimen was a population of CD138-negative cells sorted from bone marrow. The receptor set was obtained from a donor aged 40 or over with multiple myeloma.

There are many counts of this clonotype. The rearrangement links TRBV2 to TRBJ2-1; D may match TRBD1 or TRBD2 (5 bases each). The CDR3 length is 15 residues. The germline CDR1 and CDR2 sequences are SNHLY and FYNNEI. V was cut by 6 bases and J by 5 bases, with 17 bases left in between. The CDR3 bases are TGTGCCAGCAGAGAGACCACGGGGCGCGACAATGAGCAGTTCTTC. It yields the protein CASRETTGRDNEQFF.

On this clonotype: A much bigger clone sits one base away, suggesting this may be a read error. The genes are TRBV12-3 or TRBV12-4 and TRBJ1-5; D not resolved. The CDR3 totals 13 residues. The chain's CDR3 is CASSFSQDQPQRF. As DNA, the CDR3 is TGTGCCAGCAGTTTCTCCCAAGATCAGCCCCAGCGTTTT.

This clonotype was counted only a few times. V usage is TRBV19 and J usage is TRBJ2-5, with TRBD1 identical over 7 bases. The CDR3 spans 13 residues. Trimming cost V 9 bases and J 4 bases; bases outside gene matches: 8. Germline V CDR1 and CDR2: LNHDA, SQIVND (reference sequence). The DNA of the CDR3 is TGTGCCAGCCATGGACAGGCCGGAGAGACCCAGTACTTC. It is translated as CASHGQAGETQYF.